This T cell receptor (beta chain) originates from a study of cytomegalovirus exposure and HLA in healthy donors. A multiplex PCR was run with 60 Vbeta primers and 13 Jbeta primers. The data were produced by immunoSEQ multiplex PCR, yet TCRdb's version contains in-frame clones alone and is incomplete. Of some 160,000 clones detected, roughly 79% appear once; the ten largest clones hold about 1.6%. CDR3 length: 15 amino acids. Germline CDR1 reads WSHSY; CDR2 reads SAAADI. After removal of 6 bases from V and 6 bases from J, the junction contained 6 bases not matched to a gene. The sequence was obtained from a man aged 40-49 years in good health and CMV-seronegative. The rearrangement joins TRBV10-2 to TRBJ2-3; 13 bases are shared with TRBD2. Material for sequencing was PBMCs. CDR3 sequence (DNA): TGCGCCAGCAGCGCACTAGCGGGAGGGGGGGATACGCAGTATTTT. As protein: CASSALAGGGDTQYF.